This T cell receptor (beta chain) was obtained from a study of T cell clones after liver transplantation. About the study: Samples came from ITN030ST, which attempted immunosuppression withdrawal within 2 years of liver transplantation.

Thawed unstimulated PBMCs were FACS-sorted by CD3, CD4 and CD8 into two populations. Concerning this clone: Its antigen is still unknown.

The germline V gene has CDR1 SGHDT and CDR2 YYEEEE. The ends lost 5 bases at V and 0 bases at J; junction bases unmatched: 8. This CDR3 spans 16 amino acids. Using immunoSEQ multiplex PCR, the repertoire was profiled, and TCRdb retains in-frame clones only, with some absent. Counted here are tens of thousands of clones, 84% occurring once; the ten biggest clones make up more than 2%. Notes on the study in general: A significant post-transplant drop in circulating graft-donor-reactive CD4 TCRbeta sequences occurred in most of the 8 subjects.

The source was CD4+ T cells from blood, collected about 50 months after liver transplant. The genes are TRBV5-6 and TRBJ1-3, with 7 nucleotides matching TRBD1. The source of this sequence is a human patient who received a liver transplant. The T cells may come from the graft donor. Here the CDR3 DNA reads TGTGCCAGCAGTACGACGGACAGGAACTCTGGAAACACCATATATTTT. This codes for CASSTTDRNSGNTIYF. Filled out from reference TRBV5-6 and TRBJ1-3, the complete variable domain reads DAGVTQSPTHLIKTRGQQVTLRCSPKSGHDTVSWYQQALGQGPQFIFQYYEEEERQRGNFPDRFSGHQFPNYSSELNVNALLLGDSALYLCASSTTDRNSGNTIYFGEGSWLTVV.